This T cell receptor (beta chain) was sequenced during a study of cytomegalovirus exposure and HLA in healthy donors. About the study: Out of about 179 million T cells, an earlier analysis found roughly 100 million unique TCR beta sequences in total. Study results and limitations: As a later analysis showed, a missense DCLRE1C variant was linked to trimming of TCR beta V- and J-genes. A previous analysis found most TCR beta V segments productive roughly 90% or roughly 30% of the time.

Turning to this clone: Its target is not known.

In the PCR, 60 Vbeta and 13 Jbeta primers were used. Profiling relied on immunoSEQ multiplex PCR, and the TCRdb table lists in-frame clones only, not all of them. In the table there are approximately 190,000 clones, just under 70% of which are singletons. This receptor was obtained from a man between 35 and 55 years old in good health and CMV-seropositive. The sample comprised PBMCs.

The CDR3 reads CASSLNRGNEQFF. The CDR3 region has the DNA TGCGCCAGCAGCTTGAACAGGGGTAATGAGCAGTTCTTC. The V and J genes are TRBV5-1 and TRBJ2-1; 7 bases are shared with TRBD1. Losses at the gene ends were 1 base for V and 7 bases for J; bases not matched to a gene: 2. Germline-derived CDR1 and CDR2 are SGHRS and YFSETQ. The length of the CDR3 is 13 residues. Together with reference TRBV5-1 and TRBJ2-1, the CDR3 gives the full variable domain: KAGVTQTPRYLIKTRGQQVTLSCSPISGHRSVSWYQQTPGQGLQFLFEYFSETQRNKGNFPGRFSGRQFSNSRSEMNVSTLELGDSALYLCASSLNRGNEQFFGPGTRLTVL.